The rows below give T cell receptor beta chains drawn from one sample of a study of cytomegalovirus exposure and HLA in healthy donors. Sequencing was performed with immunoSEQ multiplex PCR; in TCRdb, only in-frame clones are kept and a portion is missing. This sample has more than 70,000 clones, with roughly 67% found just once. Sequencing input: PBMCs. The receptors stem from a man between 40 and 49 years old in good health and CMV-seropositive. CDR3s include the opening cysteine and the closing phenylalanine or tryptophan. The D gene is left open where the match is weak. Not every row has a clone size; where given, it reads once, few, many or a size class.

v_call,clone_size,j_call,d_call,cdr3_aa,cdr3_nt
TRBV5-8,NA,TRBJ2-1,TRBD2,CASRASGVRYNEQFF,TGTGCCAGCAGGGCTAGCGGGGTTCGCTACAATGAGCAGTTCTTC
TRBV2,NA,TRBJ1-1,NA,CASSDRVGNTEAFF,TGTGCCAGCAGTGACAGGGTTGGGAACACTGAAGCTTTCTTT
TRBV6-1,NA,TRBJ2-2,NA,CASTSSQGVAGELFF,TGTGCCAGCACCTCCTCACAGGGAGTCGCCGGGGAGCTGTTTTTT
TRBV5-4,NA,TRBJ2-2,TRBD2,CASSYLRRGGSETGELFF,TGTGCCAGCAGCTACCTACGACGGGGGGGAAGTGAGACCGGGGAGCTGTTTTTT
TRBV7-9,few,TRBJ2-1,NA,CASSLGTSNEQFF,TGTGCCAGCAGCCTGGGGACTTCCAATGAGCAGTTCTTC
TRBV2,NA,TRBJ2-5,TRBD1,CASSEAGQFDQETQYF,TGTGCCAGCAGTGAAGCGGGACAGTTTGACCAAGAGACCCAGTACTTC
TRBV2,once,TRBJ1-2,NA,CASKESPYGYTF,TGTGCCAGTAAGGAGTCCCCCTATGGCTACACCTTC
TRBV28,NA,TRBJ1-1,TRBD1,CASSTQQGGTEAFF,TGTGCCAGCAGCACCCAACAGGGGGGGACTGAAGCTTTCTTT
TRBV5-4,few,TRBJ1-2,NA,CASTLDTDYGYTF,TGTGCCAGCACCCTCGACACAGACTATGGCTACACCTTC
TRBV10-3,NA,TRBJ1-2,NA,CAISGQGHEGYTF,TGTGCCATCAGCGGGCAGGGGCATGAGGGCTACACCTTC
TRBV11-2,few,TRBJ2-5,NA,CASSFTRQRETQYF,TGTGCCAGCAGCTTCACCCGACAGAGAGAGACCCAGTACTTC